This TCR beta chain comes out of a study of blood T cells in healthy people across ages. Study conclusions and caveats: Diversity of TCR beta per million T cells declined in a roughly linear way with age. Unknown CMV status may confound age-related changes in expanded clones.

V lost 6 bases and J lost 11; bases outside the gene matches: 18. CDR3 length: 15 residues. CDR1 is SQVTM and CDR2 is ANQGSEA in the germline V gene. Regarding this clonotype: The antigen is unknown.

It was with a sample-barcoded 5' primer and a J-beta primer mix that a second PCR of about 7 to 12 cycles was run. Each CDR3 protein is one row after TCRdb ran MiXCR on the 5' RACE reads. Of about 640,000 distinct CDR3 sequences in the sample, roughly 53% were seen once. Specimen: blood. The receptor's source is a man in his 60s in good health. This chain joins TRBV29-1 and TRBJ2-3; 9 positions agree with TRBD2. CDR3 DNA sequence: TGCAGCGTGGGCGGGACTAGCAGCCTACCTGGTATGCAGTATTTT. It encodes CSVGGTSSLPGMQYF.